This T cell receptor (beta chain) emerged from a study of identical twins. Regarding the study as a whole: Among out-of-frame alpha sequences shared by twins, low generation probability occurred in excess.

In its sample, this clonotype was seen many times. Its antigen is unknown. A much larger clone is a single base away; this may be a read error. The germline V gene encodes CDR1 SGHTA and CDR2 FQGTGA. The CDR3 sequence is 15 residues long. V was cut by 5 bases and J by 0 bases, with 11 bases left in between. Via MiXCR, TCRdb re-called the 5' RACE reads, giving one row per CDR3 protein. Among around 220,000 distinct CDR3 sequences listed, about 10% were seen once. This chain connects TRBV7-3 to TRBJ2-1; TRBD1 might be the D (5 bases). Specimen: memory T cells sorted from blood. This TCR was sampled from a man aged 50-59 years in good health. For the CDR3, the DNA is TGTGCCAGCAGCCCGGACACGAGCTCCTACAATGAGCAGTTCTTC. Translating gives CASSPDTSSYNEQFF. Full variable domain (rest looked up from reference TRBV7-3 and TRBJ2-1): GAGVSQTPSNKVTEKGKYVELRCDPISGHTALYWYRQSLGQGPEFLIYFQGTGAADDSGLPNDRFFAVRPEGSVSTLKIQRTERGDSAVYLCASSPDTSSYNEQFFGPGTRLTVL.